The rows below give T cell receptor beta chains drawn from one sample of a study of CD8 T cells in ankylosing spondylitis. TCRdb re-called the 5' RACE reads through MiXCR, storing one row per CDR3 protein. The sample contains more than 150,000 distinct CDR3 sequences, approximately 12% of which appear only once. Sequencing was done on a sample of blood, either unsorted or a sorted T cell fraction (not recorded which). The receptors originated from a female donor with ankylosing spondylitis or in good health (not recorded which). CDR3s include the opening cysteine and the closing phenylalanine or tryptophan. The order of the fields is V gene, D gene, J gene, clone size, CDR3 DNA, CDR3 protein. A D gene is named only where the DNA matches it firmly. For some rows the clone size is stated as once, few or many, or as a class when expanded; others skip it.

TRBV5-1	.	TRBJ2-4	many	TGCGCCAGCAGCTTGGCGGACAGAAACATTCAGTACTTC	CASSLADRNIQYF
TRBV20-1	.	TRBJ1-4	many	TGCAGTGCTAGCGCAGCGTCAGGAAAACTGTTTTTT	CSASAASGKLFF
TRBV5-1	.	TRBJ2-6	many	TGCGCCAGCAGCTTTTCGCGGCAAACCAACGTCCTGACTTTC	CASSFSRQTNVLTF
TRBV5-1	TRBD2	TRBJ2-1	.	TGCGCCAGCAGCTTGGGACTAGCGGAGACCAATGAGCAGTTCTTC	CASSLGLAETNEQFF
TRBV5-1	TRBD1	TRBJ2-3	.	TGCGCCAGCAGCCCCGGTTCCGGGACAGGGGGCACAGATACGCAGTATTTT	CASSPGSGTGGTDTQYF
TRBV18	.	TRBJ2-1	many	TGTGCCAGCTCTCGCCCGGTCGGGTTCTTGTCCTACAATGAGCAGTTCTTC	CASSRPVGFLSYNEQFF
TRBV29-1	.	TRBJ1-3	many	TGCAGCGTTGAACAGAGCTCTGGAAACACCATATATTTT	CSVEQSSGNTIYF
TRBV9	.	TRBJ1-4	few	TGTGCCAGCAGCGCTACAGGAGATAGACGTGAAAAACTGTTTTTT	CASSATGDRREKLFF
TRBV20-1	TRBD1	TRBJ1-5	.	TGCAGTGCTACAGGGGGAGGGATGGGGCCTAGGAGCAATCAGCCCCAGCATTTT	CSATGGGMGPRSNQPQHF
TRBV29-1	.	TRBJ2-7	many	TGCAGCGTTGTCCAGGTCGGGTACGAGCAGTACTTC	CSVVQVGYEQYF
TRBV11-2	TRBD2	TRBJ2-5	many	TGTGCCAGCAGCTTCGATAGCGGGAAAGAGACCCAGTACTTC	CASSFDSGKETQYF
TRBV4-1	TRBD1	TRBJ2-7	.	TGCGCCAGCAGCCAAGAAGGGCAGGCAAGGGGGCACGAGCAGTACTTC	CASSQEGQARGHEQYF
TRBV5-6	.	TRBJ2-3	many	TGTGCCAGCAGCCCCGGCCCTTCCACAGATACGCAGTATTTT	CASSPGPSTDTQYF
TRBV7-2	.	TRBJ1-4	many	TGTGCCAGCAGCCCTGACAGTACAACTAATGAAAAACTGTTTTTT	CASSPDSTTNEKLFF
TRBV30	TRBD2	TRBJ2-2	.	TGTGCCTGGAGCGGGACTAGCTATTCCGGGGAGCTGTTTTTT	CAWSGTSYSGELFF
TRBV7-2	.	TRBJ2-1	.	TGTGCCAGCAGCCTAGGGACTGAGTATGAGCAGTTCTTC	CASSLGTEYEQFF
TRBV6-2/TRBV6-3	.	TRBJ1-2	.	TGTGCCAGCAGCCCCGGAGGTTCCTATGGCTACACCTTC	CASSPGGSYGYTF
TRBV7-2	.	TRBJ2-5	.	TGTGCCAGCAGCGCCGCCAGGAGCGTGACCCAGTACTTC	CASSAARSVTQYF